Each of the 26 T cell receptor beta chains below was sequenced from the same sample in a study of patients and donors after allogeneic stem cell transplantation. TCRdb used MiXCR to reprocess the RT-PCR reads, holding one entry per CDR3 protein. This sample has hundreds of thousands of distinct CDR3 sequences; 11% to 15% occur once, and the top ten carry more than 9%. Sequencing was performed on blood, either unsorted or a sorted T cell fraction (not recorded which). The source of these receptors is a human donor who was either an allogeneic HSCT recipient or a stem cell or donor lymphocyte infusion donor (not recorded which). It is not recorded whose cells these are; they may come from a transplant donor.

The CDR3 spells CAISEFSRFGGYTF. CDR3 coding DNA: TGTGCCATCAGTGAATTTAGCCGTTTTGGTGGCTACACCTTC. The chain recombines TRBV10-3 with TRBJ1-2; no definite D call. Trimming took off 3 bases at V and 7 bases at J, with 15 bases between the two ends. This CDR3 is built from 14 residues. Germline lookup yields CDR1 ENHRY and CDR2 SYGVKD.

This clonotype has ten or more counts. The chain links TRBV6-1 to TRBJ2-1, with D perhaps matching TRBD1 (6 bases). The CDR3 contains 16 residues. From germline, CDR1 is MNHNS and CDR2 SASEGT. V lost 6 bases to trimming and J lost 5 bases, with 20 bases between them. CDR3 sequence (DNA): TGTGCCAGCAGAAAAACAGGGCAACAGGCCCACAATGAGCAGTTCTTC. Its protein is CASRKTGQQAHNEQFF.

This sequence joins TRBV6-2 or TRBV6-3 and TRBJ1-1; D is unclear. Trimming removed 6 bases at V and 5 bases at J, with 10 bases between. The CDR3 has 12 amino acids. CDR1 is MNHEY, CDR2 SVGEGT, per germline. CDR3 DNA: TGTGCCAGCAGACTAGGGAGAACTGAAGCTTTCTTT. It encodes CASRLGRTEAFF.

J is TRBJ2-1 and V is TRBV5-1; tentative D call: TRBD1 (6 bases). V lost 0 bases to trimming and J lost 5 bases, with 15 bases between them. The CDR3 is made up of 16 amino acids. CDR1 SGHRS and CDR2 YFSETQ come from the germline V gene. The CDR3 loop is CASSLALGQPDNEQFF. In DNA, the CDR3 is TGCGCCAGCAGCTTGGCCCTTGGACAGCCAGACAATGAGCAGTTCTTC.

This clonotype was detected ten times or more. The chain has TRBV20-1 and TRBJ2-3, with 8 bases that match TRBD2. CDR1 is DFQATT, CDR2 SNEGSKA, per germline (reference sequence). Trimming cost V 8 bases and J 2 bases; bases outside gene matches: 6. The CDR3 is 13 amino acids. The DNA of the CDR3 is TGCAGTACATTAGCGGGATACACAGATACGCAGTATTTT. Its protein product is CSTLAGYTDTQYF.

This clonotype was detected a few times. The rearrangement links TRBV19 to TRBJ2-7; D perhaps matches TRBD2 (6 bases). The germline V and J ends were trimmed by 4 bases and 7 bases, with 14 bases remaining between them. The CDR3 totals 13 residues. CDR1 and CDR2 from the germline V gene are LNHDA and SQIVND (reference sequence). The CDR3 nucleotides read TGTGCCAGTAGTAGGAGGGGCGCATATGAGCAGTACTTC. This gives the protein CASSRRGAYEQYF.

This rearrangement joins TRBV20-1 to TRBJ1-3, with TRBD1 matching over 8 bases. Germline CDR1 is DFQATT and CDR2 is SNEGSKA (reference sequence). This CDR3 is built from 18 residues. Losses at the gene ends were 0 bases for V and 4 bases for J; bases not matched to a gene: 14. The CDR3 DNA is TGCAGTGCTAGAGATGTGGCGAGGACAGGGACGAAAGGAAACACCATATATTTT. Amino acids: CSARDVARTGTKGNTIYF.

This clonotype has a count of ten or more. In nucleotides, the CDR3 is TGTGCCAGCAGCTTGGACTGGGTTGATACCGGGGAGCTGTTTTTT. Translating it yields CASSLDWVDTGELFF. This chain joins TRBV5-5 and TRBJ2-2; D remains ambiguous. The CDR3 is 15 amino acids. V gave up 0 bases and J gave up 5 bases, with 11 bases separating them. Germline V gene lookup returns CDR1 SGHKS and CDR2 YYEKEE (reference sequence). The full variable domain, in which reference TRBV5-5 and TRBJ2-2 provide the parts outside the CDR3, is DAGVTQSPTHLIKTRGQQVTLRCSPISGHKSVSWYQQVLGQGPQFIFQYYEKEERGRGNFPDRFSARQFPNYSSELNVNALLLGDSALYLCASSLDWVDTGELFFGEGSRLTVL.

This clonotype was detected a few times. DNA for the CDR3: TGTGCCAGCAGGACTAGCGGGAGGATCTCAGATACGCAGTATTTT. This codes for CASRTSGRISDTQYF. This chain joins TRBV27 and TRBJ2-3; 13 nucleotides align to TRBD2. V shed 6 bases and J 4 bases; nucleotides not matched to a gene: 4. The V gene's germline CDR1 is MNHEY and CDR2 SMNVEV (reference sequence). This CDR3 is built from 15 residues.

The gene calls are TRBV5-1 and TRBJ1-1; no clear D gene. The V end lost 4 bases, the J end lost 4 bases, and 14 bases lay between the germline ends. This CDR3 comprises 14 residues. Germline CDR1 is SGHRS and CDR2 is YFSETQ. CDR3 coding DNA: TGCGCCAGCAGCGGGCTGGATTGGGGCACTGAAGCTTTCTTT. Protein sequence: CASSGLDWGTEAFF.

This chain connects TRBV18 to TRBJ2-5; D not certain. The CDR3 runs to 14 residues. The ends were cut back, 3 bases at V and 1 base at J, with 9 bases in the middle. CDR1 is KGHSH and CDR2 is LQKENI in the germline V gene. CDR3 amino acids: CASSPQRFQETQYF. For the CDR3, the DNA is TGTGCCAGCTCACCCCAGCGATTCCAAGAGACCCAGTACTTC.

At least ten counts were recorded for this clonotype. V and J are TRBV15 and TRBJ2-7, with D maybe TRBD2 (6 bases). Per the germline V gene, CDR1 is LNHNV and CDR2 is YYDKDF (reference sequence). Trimming cost V 2 bases and J 3 bases, with 17 bases left between them. This CDR3 is built from 16 residues. CDR3 loop: CATSRWEAGSSYEQYF. Here the CDR3 DNA reads TGTGCCACCAGCAGATGGGAGGCAGGCAGCAGCTACGAGCAGTACTTC.

This clonotype was recorded at least ten times. The genes are TRBV10-3 and TRBJ2-3; no definite D call. Trimming removed 4 bases from V and 4 bases from J, with 15 bases in between. The length of the CDR3 is 15 residues. Germline assignment: CDR1 ENHRY and CDR2 SYGVKD. CDR3 amino acids: CAISGRRIPADTQYF. The DNA of the CDR3 is TGTGCCATCAGTGGACGGAGAATCCCAGCAGATACGCAGTATTTT.

This clonotype was recorded a few times. The V and J genes are TRBV20-1 and TRBJ1-5; 9 bases map to TRBD1. The germline gives CDR1 DFQATT, CDR2 SNEGSKA (reference sequence). V gave up 1 base and J gave up 5 bases; unmatched junction bases: 6. This CDR3 comprises 15 residues. In DNA form, the CDR3 reads TGCAGTGCTAGAGTGACGGACAGGGGAGATCAGCCCCAGCATTTT. This sequence encodes CSARVTDRGDQPQHF.

This clonotype has just a few counts. This sequence joins TRBV3-1 and TRBJ2-1; 9 bases align to TRBD2. The CDR3 is 17 residues long. V shed 2 bases and J 7 bases; nucleotides not matched to a gene: 12. Germline V lookup: CDR1 LGHDT, CDR2 YNNKEL (reference sequence). In nucleotides, the CDR3 is TGTGCCAGCAGCCAAAGCGGCTCGCGGGGGGGGGTAAATGAGCAGTTCTTC. Protein: CASSQSGSRGGVNEQFF.

In its sample, this clonotype was seen a few times. The genes are TRBV18 and TRBJ2-3, with D maybe TRBD2 (5 bases). Trimming removed 1 base from V and 5 bases from J, with 13 bases in between. This CDR3 comprises 15 residues. Germline V gives CDR1 KGHSH, CDR2 LQKENI. The CDR3 sequence is CASSPQTAGGDTQYF. The CDR3 nucleotides read TGTGCCAGCTCACCACAGACCGCGGGTGGAGATACGCAGTATTTT.

This clonotype turned up a few times. The genes are TRBV4-2 and TRBJ1-2; 9 positions match TRBD1. Germline-derived CDR1 and CDR2 are LGHNA and YNFKEQ. Trimming took 3 bases from V and 5 from J; bases not matched to a gene: 4. The CDR3 contains 14 residues. The CDR3 reads CASSQRDREYGYTF. The CDR3 nucleotides are TGTGCCAGCAGCCAGCGGGACAGGGAGTATGGCTACACCTTC.

This clonotype was detected a few times. The rearrangement joins TRBV6-1 to TRBJ2-2, with D unclear. CDR3 length: 13 residues. CDR1 and CDR2 (germline): MNHNS, SASEGT. Trimming took 0 bases from V and 9 from J, leaving 8 bases between them. This CDR3 is CASSEAGRRELFF. The CDR3 DNA sequence: TGTGCCAGCAGTGAAGCAGGGCGGCGGGAGCTGTTTTTT.

This clonotype was detected a few times. The chain carries TRBV24-1 and TRBJ2-1, with D possibly matching TRBD2 (5 bases). CDR1 is KGHDR, CDR2 SFDVKD, per germline. Deletions cut 5 bases from V and 5 bases from J, with 21 bases between. CDR3 length equals 17 residues. The DNA for the CDR3 is TGTGCCACCAGTGCCTTCGATCTCAAACACGGGGACAATGAGCAGTTCTTC. It is translated as CATSAFDLKHGDNEQFF.

The J gene is TRBJ1-2, the V gene TRBV28; 7 nucleotides line up with TRBD1. CDR3 length: 12 residues. Germline lookup yields CDR1 MDHEN and CDR2 SYDVKM. J lost 5 bases, V lost 5 bases, and 2 bases had no gene match. The CDR3 nucleotides are TGTGCCAGCAGTGGACAGGCTTATGGCTACACCTTC. As protein: CASSGQAYGYTF.

This chain connects TRBV28 to TRBJ1-2, with D perhaps matching TRBD1 (5 bases). The CDR3 is 15 amino acids. Trimming removed 7 bases from V and 8 bases from J, with 23 bases in between. Germline values: CDR1 MDHEN, CDR2 SYDVKM. DNA of the CDR3: TGTGCCAGCACAGACCTTTCGGGACCGAGTGAAGGCTACACCTTC. Translated, it gives CASTDLSGPSEGYTF.

This clonotype was found many times. The chain recombines TRBV2 with TRBJ2-7; the match to TRBD2 covers 8 bases. V shed 11 bases and J 2 bases; nucleotides not matched to a gene: 8. Germline V lookup: CDR1 SNHLY, CDR2 FYNNEI. This CDR3 spans 13 amino acids. The CDR3 region is CAGSRGGTYEQYF. The DNA of the CDR3 is TGTGCCGGGTCTCGCGGGGGGACCTACGAGCAGTACTTC.

This clonotype was detected ten times or more. V and J are TRBV19 and TRBJ2-7; no clear D. Trimming cost V 4 bases and J 4 bases, with 11 bases left between them. The CDR3 is 13 residues long. Germline V gives CDR1 LNHDA, CDR2 SQIVND (reference sequence). The CDR3 here is CASSSGRSYEQYF. CDR3 DNA: TGTGCCAGTAGTAGTGGACGGTCATACGAGCAGTACTTC.

This clonotype was counted only a few times. The V and J genes are TRBV5-6 and TRBJ1-5; D ambiguous. With 1 base removed from V and 4 bases from J, the gap between germline ends came to 18 bases. CDR1 is SGHDT, CDR2 YYEEEE, per germline. This CDR3 region has 17 residues. DNA of the CDR3: TGTGCCAGCAGCTTGTGGGCGAGTGGGATGGCAAATCAGCCCCAGCATTTT. It is translated as CASSLWASGMANQPQHF.

About this clonotype itself: The junction departs from the called germline gene at one end, perhaps through a read error. The chain carries TRBV10-3 and TRBJ1-6; D is uncertain. This CDR3 comprises 15 residues. From germline, CDR1 is ENHRY and CDR2 SYGVKD. CDR3 bases: TGCGCCATCAGTGTATCCAGCTCCTATAATTCACCCCTCCACTTT. This codes for CAISVSSSYNSPLHF.

This clonotype has a handful of counts. The chain is built from TRBV11-1 and TRBJ2-1; TRBD1 or TRBD2 may be the D gene (5 bases each). CDR1 and CDR2 from the germline V gene are SGHAT and FQDESV (reference sequence). The CDR3 is made up of 16 amino acids. V lost 1 base to trimming and J lost 7 bases, with 17 bases between them. CDR3 bases: TGTGCCAGCAGCTTAGTGGGGGACCCGGAGATTAATGAGCAGTTCTTC. Amino acid sequence: CASSLVGDPEINEQFF.